This entry concerns a single T cell receptor (beta chain). Its antigen is currently unknown. The data originate from a study of post-analysis software for immune sequencing data. The germline V gene has CDR1 ENHRY and CDR2 SYGVKD. This CDR3 has 15 residues. The V and J ends lost 10 bases and 0 bases respectively, with 16 bases between them. Notes on the study in general: Comparison of patients with controls showed 5 or 6 TRBV segments more frequent in patients, TRBV5-6, TRBV5-1 and TRBV20-1 among them. Analysis by F measure revealed that same-batch samples clustered strongly together.

The TCR beta cDNA libraries carried unique molecular identifiers. TCRdb called the PCR reads again in MiXCR, with one record for every CDR3 protein. The sample has hundreds of thousands of distinct CDR3 sequences, approximately 38% seen once; the top ten hold around 15%. Sequenced: blood. This TCR was sampled from a girl aged 5-17 years with multiple sclerosis. This chain connects TRBV10-3 to TRBJ1-5; D remains unclear. CDR3 DNA: TGTGCCACAAAGCGGGCAGACCTTAGCAATCAGCCCCAGCATTTT. Amino acid sequence: CATKRADLSNQPQHF.